This T cell receptor (beta chain) was captured by sequencing in a study of shared clonotypes between healthy human individuals. Germline V gene data show CDR1 as SNHLY and CDR2 as FYNNEI. The CDR3 loop spans 14 amino acids. V was shortened by 1 base and J by 0 bases, with 1 base between the two germline ends. Assay: immunoSEQ multiplex PCR; the TCRdb copy retains only in-frame clones and omits some. The sample has about 1 million clones, roughly 80% seen once; the top ten hold roughly 1.4%. The sample was memory CD4+ T cells sorted from blood. The subset: CD45RA-negative fraction. The TCR originated in a man between 18 and 35 years old in good health. V and J are TRBV2 and TRBJ2-6; no reliable D call. In DNA, the CDR3 is TGTGCCAGCAGTGAAGACTCTGGGGCCAACGTCCTGACTTTC. The encoded protein is CASSEDSGANVLTF.